The 9 T cell receptor beta chains below all came from one sample that was sequenced in a study of siplizumab effects on memory and regulatory T cells. Sequenced by immunoSEQ multiplex PCR; TCRdb stores in-frame clones only, minus some. The sample holds approximately 98,000 clones, around 94% seen once. The sample comprised non-Treg CD4+ T cells sorted from blood. All receptors come from a human donor in good health.

The CDR3: CASSRQGGSGYTF. CDR3 bases: TGTGCCAGCAGCAGACAGGGCGGTAGTGGCTACACCTTC. The rearrangement uses TRBV6-5 and TRBJ1-2; the match to TRBD1 covers 7 bases. With V trimmed by 6 bases and J by 7 bases, 8 bases remained unmatched. The CDR3 sequence is 13 residues long. Looked up from germline, CDR1 is MNHEY and CDR2 is SVGAGI.

The CDR3 DNA follows: TGTGCCAGCAGCGTAGGACTTGGCCTCATGATCGGAGAGTCGAGGGACAATGAGCAGTTCTTC. It yields the protein CASSVGLGLMIGESRDNEQFF. This chain uses TRBV9 with TRBJ2-1; tentative D call: TRBD2 (5 bases). Deletions cut 0 bases from V and 5 bases from J, with 30 bases between. This CDR3 region has 21 residues. Germline lookup yields CDR1 SGDLS and CDR2 YYNGEE.

The J gene is TRBJ2-3, the V gene TRBV5-1; the match to TRBD2 covers 12 bases. Trimming cost V 0 bases and J 4 bases; bases outside gene matches: 6. The CDR3 is 17 residues long. Germline loops: CDR1 SGHRS, CDR2 YFSETQ. The DNA of the CDR3 is TGCGCCAGCAGCTTGGGCAGGACTAGCGGGACTGCAGATACGCAGTATTTT. Its protein is CASSLGRTSGTADTQYF.

Concerning this clone itself: A junction end diverges from the germline sequence, so it may reflect a read error. The rearrangement links TRBV29-1 to TRBJ1-2; D gene uncertain. This CDR3 has 8 residues. Germline CDR1 and CDR2: SQVTM and ANQGSEA. CDR3 coding DNA: TGCAGCGTTGAAGACGGTCTATTC. Translation gives CSVEDGLF.

The rearrangement links TRBV9 to TRBJ2-3; tentatively, D is TRBD2 (6 bases). This CDR3 is built from 16 residues. In germline, CDR1 is SGDLS, CDR2 YYNGEE. Trimming stripped 0 bases from V and 3 bases from J, with 14 bases between. For the CDR3, the DNA is TGTGCCAGCAGCGTAGGCGGGGCGACTAGGACAGATACGCAGTATTTT. The encoded protein is CASSVGGATRTDTQYF.

This chain connects TRBV10-2 to TRBJ2-5; the D gene is possibly TRBD2 (5 bases). Trimming shortened V by 7 bases and J by 5 bases, and 14 bases separated the two germline ends. CDR1 and CDR2 from the germline V gene are WSHSY and SAAADI. The CDR3 has 13 residues. CDR3 nucleotides: TGCGCCAGCACAGAGGCTAGCAGGGAGACCCAGTACTTC. This encodes CASTEASRETQYF.

This clone occurred a few times. The genes are TRBV5-1 and TRBJ2-7, with a possible D match to TRBD1 (6 bases). This CDR3 contains 14 residues. The V end lost 4 bases, the J end lost 5 bases, and 16 bases lay between the germline ends. Germline V gives CDR1 SGHRS, CDR2 YFSETQ. CDR3 nucleotides: TGCGCCAGCAGCCACAGGGAAGTGAACGACGAGCAGTACTTC. Protein sequence: CASSHREVNDEQYF. The variable domain in full, completed from reference TRBV5-1 and TRBJ2-7, reads KAGVTQTPRYLIKTRGQQVTLSCSPISGHRSVSWYQQTPGQGLQFLFEYFSETQRNKGNFPGRFSGRQFSNSRSEMNVSTLELGDSALYLCASSHREVNDEQYFGPGTRLTVT.

The chain uses TRBV5-4 and TRBJ2-5; D uncertain. CDR3 length: 12 residues. CDR1 is SGHNT and CDR2 is YYREEE in the germline V gene (reference sequence). Trimming shortened V by 0 bases and J by 5 bases, and 5 bases separated the two germline ends. CDR3 DNA: TGTGCCAGCAGCTTGGTCAGCGAGACCCAGTACTTC. It encodes CASSLVSETQYF.

This clone came up a few times. This chain connects TRBV30 to TRBJ1-5; TRBD1 aligns across 9 bases. CDR3 length: 15 residues. Trimming removed 2 bases from V and 5 bases from J; junction bases left unmatched: 7. Germline loops: CDR1 GTSNPN, CDR2 SVGIG (reference sequence). CDR3: CAWSIGQGSYQPQHF. The CDR3 region has the DNA TGTGCCTGGAGTATAGGACAGGGGAGTTATCAGCCCCAGCATTTT.